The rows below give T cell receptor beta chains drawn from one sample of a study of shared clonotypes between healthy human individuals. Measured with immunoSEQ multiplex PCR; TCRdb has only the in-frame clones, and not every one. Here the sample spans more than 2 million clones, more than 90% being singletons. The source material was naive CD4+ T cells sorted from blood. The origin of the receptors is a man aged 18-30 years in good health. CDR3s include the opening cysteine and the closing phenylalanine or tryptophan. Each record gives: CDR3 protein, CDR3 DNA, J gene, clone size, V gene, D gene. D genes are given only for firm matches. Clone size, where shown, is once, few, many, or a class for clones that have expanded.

CDR3aa: CASRLGGNTGELFF
CDR3nt: TGTGCCAGCCGGCTGGGAGGGAACACCGGGGAGCTGTTTTTT
j_gene: TRBJ2-2
abundance: .
v_gene: TRBV14
d_gene: .

CDR3aa: CASSLVGGGQTQYF
CDR3nt: TGTGCCAGCAGCTTAGTAGGCGGGGGGCAGACCCAGTACTTC
j_gene: TRBJ2-5
abundance: .
v_gene: TRBV7-6
d_gene: TRBD2

CDR3aa: CASSADGTRNQPQHF
CDR3nt: TGTGCCAGCAGCGCAGACGGAACGAGAAATCAGCCCCAGCATTTT
j_gene: TRBJ1-5
abundance: .
v_gene: TRBV2
d_gene: .

CDR3aa: CASRPGTGAGKLFF
CDR3nt: TGTGCCAGCAGGCCAGGGACAGGGGCCGGAAAACTGTTTTTT
j_gene: TRBJ1-4
abundance: .
v_gene: TRBV6-6
d_gene: TRBD1

CDR3aa: CASSARSYEQYF
CDR3nt: TGTGCCAGCAGCGCCCGCTCCTACGAGCAGTACTTC
j_gene: TRBJ2-7
abundance: .
v_gene: TRBV11-2
d_gene: .

CDR3aa: CASSQEEAGLAARVYNEQFF
CDR3nt: TGTGCCAGCAGCCAAGAGGAGGCGGGACTAGCGGCCCGAGTCTACAATGAGCAGTTCTTC
j_gene: TRBJ2-1
abundance: .
v_gene: TRBV14
d_gene: TRBD2

CDR3aa: CASSSKGLAGEWGSYNEQFF
CDR3nt: TGCGCCAGCAGCTCAAAGGGACTAGCGGGAGAATGGGGGTCCTACAATGAGCAGTTCTTC
j_gene: TRBJ2-1
abundance: .
v_gene: TRBV5-1
d_gene: TRBD2

CDR3aa: CASSLGLAGVYQETQYF
CDR3nt: TGTGCCAGCAGCTTAGGACTAGCGGGAGTATACCAAGAGACCCAGTACTTC
j_gene: TRBJ2-5
abundance: .
v_gene: TRBV11-3
d_gene: TRBD2

CDR3aa: CASSQGETMNTEAFF
CDR3nt: TGCGCCAGCAGCCAAGGGGAGACAATGAACACTGAAGCTTTCTTT
j_gene: TRBJ1-1
abundance: .
v_gene: TRBV4-1
d_gene: .

CDR3aa: CASRKISSYEQYF
CDR3nt: TGTGCCAGCAGAAAGATATCCTCCTACGAGCAGTACTTC
j_gene: TRBJ2-7
abundance: .
v_gene: TRBV5-4
d_gene: .

CDR3aa: CASSPGTIGQPQHF
CDR3nt: TGTGCCAGTAGTCCCGGGACTATTGGCCAGCCCCAGCATTTT
j_gene: TRBJ1-5
abundance: .
v_gene: TRBV19
d_gene: .

CDR3aa: CAISVPGGSYEQYF
CDR3nt: TGTGCCATCAGTGTCCCCGGGGGCTCCTACGAGCAGTACTTC
j_gene: TRBJ2-7
abundance: .
v_gene: TRBV10-3
d_gene: .

CDR3aa: CAGRTGGSYEQYF
CDR3nt: TGTGCCGGCCGGACAGGTGGATCCTACGAGCAGTACTTC
j_gene: TRBJ2-7
abundance: .
v_gene: TRBV6-1
d_gene: TRBD1

CDR3aa: CASSLEIPRMGTEAFF
CDR3nt: TGTGCCAGCAGCTTAGAAATACCCAGGATGGGGACTGAAGCTTTCTTT
j_gene: TRBJ1-1
abundance: .
v_gene: TRBV11-2
d_gene: .

CDR3aa: CASSLEMRNTEAFF
CDR3nt: TGTGCCAGCAGCTTGGAAATGAGAAACACTGAAGCTTTCTTT
j_gene: TRBJ1-1
abundance: .
v_gene: TRBV5-4
d_gene: .

CDR3aa: CASSDSSGGTGMSEQYF
CDR3nt: TGCGCCAGCAGTGACTCTAGCGGAGGTACGGGAATGAGCGAGCAGTACTTC
j_gene: TRBJ2-7
abundance: .
v_gene: TRBV10-2
d_gene: TRBD2

CDR3aa: CASSETGGAQEKLFF
CDR3nt: TGCGCCAGCAGCGAAACAGGGGGCGCGCAAGAAAAACTGTTTTTT
j_gene: TRBJ1-4
abundance: .
v_gene: TRBV5-1
d_gene: TRBD1

CDR3aa: CASSLAFSSGKETQYF
CDR3nt: TGTGCCAGCAGCTTAGCGTTTTCTAGCGGGAAGGAGACCCAGTACTTC
j_gene: TRBJ2-5
abundance: .
v_gene: TRBV7-9
d_gene: TRBD2

CDR3aa: CASSAQGGSYNEQFF
CDR3nt: TGTGCCAGCTCAGCACAGGGTGGATCCTACAATGAGCAGTTCTTC
j_gene: TRBJ2-1
abundance: .
v_gene: TRBV18
d_gene: .

CDR3aa: CASSLGGTVIDLGYTF
CDR3nt: TGTGCCAGCAGCTTAGGAGGGACGGTAATTGACCTTGGCTACACCTTC
j_gene: TRBJ1-2
abundance: .
v_gene: TRBV7-2
d_gene: .

CDR3aa: CASSLDRVGHETQYF
CDR3nt: TGTGCCAGCAGCTTAGATCGGGTAGGACATGAGACCCAGTACTTC
j_gene: TRBJ2-5
abundance: .
v_gene: TRBV11-2
d_gene: .

CDR3aa: CASSQRQGNHEQYF
CDR3nt: TGCGCCAGCAGCCAACGACAGGGAAACCACGAGCAGTACTTC
j_gene: TRBJ2-7
abundance: .
v_gene: TRBV5-1
d_gene: TRBD1

CDR3aa: CSSDAGGRETQYF
CDR3nt: TGCAGCTCGGACGCGGGGGGAAGGGAGACCCAGTACTTC
j_gene: TRBJ2-5
abundance: .
v_gene: TRBV29-1
d_gene: TRBD2

CDR3aa: CASSLSWTKEETQYF
CDR3nt: TGTGCCAGCAGTTTATCCTGGACCAAGGAAGAGACCCAGTACTTC
j_gene: TRBJ2-5
abundance: once
v_gene: TRBV27
d_gene: .

CDR3aa: CASSVDGVDSPLHF
CDR3nt: TGTGCCAGCAGCGTAGATGGGGTTGATTCACCCCTCCACTTT
j_gene: TRBJ1-6
abundance: .
v_gene: TRBV9
d_gene: .

CDR3aa: CAISEAGLAGHNEQFF
CDR3nt: TGTGCCATCAGTGAGGCGGGACTAGCGGGTCACAATGAGCAGTTCTTC
j_gene: TRBJ2-1
abundance: .
v_gene: TRBV10-3
d_gene: TRBD2

CDR3aa: CASSSDRVNEQFF
CDR3nt: TGTGCTAGCAGCTCGGACAGGGTAAATGAGCAGTTCTTC
j_gene: TRBJ2-1
abundance: .
v_gene: TRBV7-7
d_gene: TRBD1

CDR3aa: CASSLGAGRDTQYF
CDR3nt: TGTGCCAGCAGCTTAGGGGCGGGCCGGGATACGCAGTATTTT
j_gene: TRBJ2-3
abundance: .
v_gene: TRBV9
d_gene: .

CDR3aa: CASGFPRSAGANVLTF
CDR3nt: TGTGCTAGTGGTTTCCCTAGGAGTGCTGGGGCCAACGTCCTGACTTTC
j_gene: TRBJ2-6
abundance: .
v_gene: TRBV12-5
d_gene: .

CDR3aa: CASSIHRDIYEQYF
CDR3nt: TGTGCCAGCAGTATACACCGGGATATCTACGAGCAGTACTTC
j_gene: TRBJ2-7
abundance: .
v_gene: TRBV6-1
d_gene: .

CDR3aa: CASRLAGDTQYF
CDR3nt: TGTGCCAGCAGGTTAGCGGGAGATACGCAGTATTTT
j_gene: TRBJ2-3
abundance: .
v_gene: TRBV7-2
d_gene: TRBD2

CDR3aa: CASSYSEQGGGYTF
CDR3nt: TGTGCCAGCAGTTACTCTGAACAGGGGGGAGGCTACACCTTC
j_gene: TRBJ1-2
abundance: once
v_gene: TRBV6-5
d_gene: TRBD1

CDR3aa: CSVDIVSAEAFF
CDR3nt: TGCAGCGTTGATATTGTGTCGGCTGAAGCTTTCTTT
j_gene: TRBJ1-1
abundance: .
v_gene: TRBV29-1
d_gene: .

CDR3aa: CASSPLLQGTEAFF
CDR3nt: TGTGCTAGCAGCCCCTTACTTCAGGGGACTGAAGCTTTCTTT
j_gene: TRBJ1-1
abundance: .
v_gene: TRBV7-7
d_gene: .

CDR3aa: CASSSGLAESVQYF
CDR3nt: TGTGCCAGCAGCTCCGGACTAGCGGAAAGCGTTCAGTACTTC
j_gene: TRBJ2-4
abundance: .
v_gene: TRBV5-4
d_gene: TRBD2

CDR3aa: CASSLAQGQGVTEAFF
CDR3nt: TGTGCCAGCAGCTTAGCTCAGGGGCAGGGAGTAACTGAAGCTTTCTTT
j_gene: TRBJ1-1
abundance: once
v_gene: TRBV11-2
d_gene: .

CDR3aa: CASSSVRLAGNSYEQYF
CDR3nt: TGTGCCAGCAGCTCAGTTCGGCTAGCGGGAAACTCCTACGAGCAGTACTTC
j_gene: TRBJ2-7
abundance: .
v_gene: TRBV7-9
d_gene: TRBD2

CDR3aa: CASRASGIGEAFF
CDR3nt: TGTGCCAGCCGCGCGTCAGGGATCGGGGAAGCTTTCTTT
j_gene: TRBJ1-1
abundance: .
v_gene: TRBV2
d_gene: .

CDR3aa: CASSPGQVVTGELFF
CDR3nt: TGTGCCAGCAGCCCGGGACAAGTAGTCACCGGGGAGCTGTTTTTT
j_gene: TRBJ2-2
abundance: .
v_gene: TRBV5-4
d_gene: .